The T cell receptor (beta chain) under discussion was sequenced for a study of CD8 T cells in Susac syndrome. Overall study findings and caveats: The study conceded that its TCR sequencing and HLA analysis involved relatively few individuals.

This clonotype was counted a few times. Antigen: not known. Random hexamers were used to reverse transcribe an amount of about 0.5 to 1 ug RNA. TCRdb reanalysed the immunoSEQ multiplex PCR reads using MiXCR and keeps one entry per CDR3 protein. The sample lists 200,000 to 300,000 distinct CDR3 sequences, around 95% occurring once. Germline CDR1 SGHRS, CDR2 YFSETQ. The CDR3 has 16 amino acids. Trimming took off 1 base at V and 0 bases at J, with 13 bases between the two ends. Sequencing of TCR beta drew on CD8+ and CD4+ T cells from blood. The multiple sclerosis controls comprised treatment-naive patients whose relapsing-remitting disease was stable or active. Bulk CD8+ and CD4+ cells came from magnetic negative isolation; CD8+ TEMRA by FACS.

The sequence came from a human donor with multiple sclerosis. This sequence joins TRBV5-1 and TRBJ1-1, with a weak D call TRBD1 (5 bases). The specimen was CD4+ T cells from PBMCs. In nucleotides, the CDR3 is TGCGCCAGCAGCTTGCGTGGGGCACAGATGAACACTGAAGCTTTCTTT. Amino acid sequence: CASSLRGAQMNTEAFF.